The present T cell receptor beta chain was sequenced within a study of cytomegalovirus exposure and HLA in healthy donors. Profiling relied on immunoSEQ multiplex PCR, and the TCRdb table lists in-frame clones only, not all of them. The sample lists 150,000 or so clones; over 80% were seen once. As to this clone: Antigen specificity is unknown.

Points from the study as a whole: The study recorded 150 to 200 TCR beta chains that were cytomegalovirus-associated. It was found in a later analysis that first-cohort TCR clusters tended to co-occur in the 100 to 150 validation repertoires.

Germline V gene lookup returns CDR1 MNHEY and CDR2 SVGAGI. Trimming cost V 6 bases and J 4 bases, with 12 bases left between them. The CDR3 has 13 amino acids. The chain links TRBV6-5 to TRBJ2-5, with unresolved D. The clonotype was recovered from a man aged 30 to 39 in good health and CMV-seropositive. The sample was PBMCs. CDR3 nucleotides: TGTGCCAGCAGCGAACTGTCGGGAGAGACCCAGTACTTC. As protein: CASSELSGETQYF.